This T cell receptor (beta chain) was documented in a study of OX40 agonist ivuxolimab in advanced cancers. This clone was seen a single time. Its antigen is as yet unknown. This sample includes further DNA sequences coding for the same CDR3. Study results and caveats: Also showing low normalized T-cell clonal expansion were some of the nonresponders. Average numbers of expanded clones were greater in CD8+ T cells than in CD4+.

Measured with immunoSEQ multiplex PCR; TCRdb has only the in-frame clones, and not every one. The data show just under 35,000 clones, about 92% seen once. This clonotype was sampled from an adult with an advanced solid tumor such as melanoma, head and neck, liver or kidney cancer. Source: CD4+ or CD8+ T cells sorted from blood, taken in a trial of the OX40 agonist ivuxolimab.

CDR3 nucleotide sequence: TGTGCCAGCAGTTATCGGGGGGCAGGAGGCTATGGCTACACCTTC. Translating gives CASSYRGAGGYGYTF. The chain recombines TRBV27 with TRBJ1-2; D is possibly TRBD1 (6 bases). Per germline, CDR1 MNHEY and CDR2 SMNVEV (reference sequence). Between the trimmed V and J ends, which lost 4 bases and 4 bases, there was a span of 16 bases. This CDR3 spans 15 amino acids.